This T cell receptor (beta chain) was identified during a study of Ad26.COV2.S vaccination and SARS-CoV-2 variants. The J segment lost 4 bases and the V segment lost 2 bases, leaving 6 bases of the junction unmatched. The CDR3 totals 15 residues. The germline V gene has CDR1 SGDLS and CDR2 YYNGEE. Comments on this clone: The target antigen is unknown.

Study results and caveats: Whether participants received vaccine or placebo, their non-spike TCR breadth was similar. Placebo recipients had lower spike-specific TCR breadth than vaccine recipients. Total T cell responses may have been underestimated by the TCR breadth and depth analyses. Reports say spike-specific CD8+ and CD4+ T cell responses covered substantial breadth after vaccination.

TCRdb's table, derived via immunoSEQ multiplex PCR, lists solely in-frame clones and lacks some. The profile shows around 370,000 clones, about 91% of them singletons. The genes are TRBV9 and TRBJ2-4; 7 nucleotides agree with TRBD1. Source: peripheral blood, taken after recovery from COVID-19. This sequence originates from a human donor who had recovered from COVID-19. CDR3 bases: TGTGCCAGCAGCGTCCGGGACAGCAAGAAAAACATTCAGTACTTC. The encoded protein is CASSVRDSKKNIQYF.